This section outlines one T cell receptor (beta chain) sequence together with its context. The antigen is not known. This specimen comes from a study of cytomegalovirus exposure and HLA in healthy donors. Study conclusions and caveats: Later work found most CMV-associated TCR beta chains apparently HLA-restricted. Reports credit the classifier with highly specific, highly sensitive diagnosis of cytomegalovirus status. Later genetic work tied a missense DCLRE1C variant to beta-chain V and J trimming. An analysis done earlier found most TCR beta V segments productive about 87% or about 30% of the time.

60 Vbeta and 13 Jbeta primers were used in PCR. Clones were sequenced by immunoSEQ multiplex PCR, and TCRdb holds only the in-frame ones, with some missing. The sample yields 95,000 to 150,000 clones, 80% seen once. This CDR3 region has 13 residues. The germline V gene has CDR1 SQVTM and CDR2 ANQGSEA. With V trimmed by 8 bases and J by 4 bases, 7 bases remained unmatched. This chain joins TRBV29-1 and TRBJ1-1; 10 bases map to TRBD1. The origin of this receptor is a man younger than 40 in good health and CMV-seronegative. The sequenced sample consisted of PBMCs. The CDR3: CSSDRGPSTEAFF. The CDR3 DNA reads TGCAGCTCCGACAGGGGGCCTAGCACTGAAGCTTTCTTT.